This entry describes one T cell receptor beta chain. Its recognized antigen is unknown. Per-nucleotide qualities are absent, and no much larger clonotype sits a single base away. TCRbeta CDR3 regions were amplified from genomic DNA by means of the immunoSEQ Assay, a bias-controlled multiplex PCR. Processing in the source paper ran as follows. The number of nucleated cells in each sample was estimated by amplification of reference gene primers within the assay. To quantify the absolute abundance of each unique TCRbeta CDR3 rearrangement, sequence reads were collapsed and filtered. For each sample, productive Simpson clonality was calculated as the square root of Simpson's diversity index across productive rearrangements. TCRdb carries this immuneACCESS record with in-frame sequences only. Its versions omit some clonotypes, under half of them owing to an unresolved V gene in the studies checked, with the rest unexplained. That table supplies the V and J calls and clone size; D and trimming were determined from the DNA. The sample table holds over 250,000 clones, of which about 85% were seen once. The ten largest clones add up to roughly 14% of the sample.

The sample belongs to a study of blood T cell repertoires in COVID-19 (dated by TCRdb to 2018 to 2020). Regarding the research as a whole: The collaborator samples originated in the United States, Italy and Spain and spanned the acute and convalescent phases of COVID-19. The prospective study material was composed of cDNA or gDNA derived from T cells, B-cell-depleted T cells, or PBMCs. Subjects who had been exposed to COVID-19, were actively infected with it, or had recovered from it provided the deeply sampled blood TCRbeta repertoires that made up the dataset. The repertoires were released in a freely available public database intended as a resource for research on the immune response to SARS-CoV-2. The samples were drawn from the first 160 participants of the ongoing ImmuneRACE study and from 1,200 or so subjects provided by 6 global collaborators. The sample metadata nearly always contained a de-identified subject ID, COVID-19 status, age in years and sex. Where available, HLA class I and class II types were obtained from metadata supplied by the sample provider rather than from assay-based typing.

The CDR3 goes from the cysteine to the phenylalanine over 14 residues. The DNA shown is the 42-base CDR3, in frame from base 1. From a lookup of the germline V gene, CDR1 and CDR2 are SGHAT and FQNNGV. Trimming at the junction amounts to 1 base on V and 9 bases on J, and the germline ends lie 16 bases apart. The collaborating institutions used their own protocols to collect whole blood in K2EDTA tubes. Collaborator samples were shipped for TCRbeta analysis as frozen whole blood, isolated PBMCs, or DNA extracted from either sample type. Broad study findings and their caveats: The quantity of clinical and demographic metadata differed by source and by participant and was supplied without curation.

The sequencing input was peripheral blood. The clonotype comes from a human donor in a cohort sampled during active COVID-19. The rearrangement joined TRBV11-2 to TRBJ2-7, and perhaps TRBD2 as D gene, on 6 matching bases. The CDR3 region: CASSLGLGALRQYF. The DNA is TGTGCCAGCAGCTTAGGACTAGGGGCCTTGCGGCAGTACTTC. This CDR3, with the reference TRBV11-2 and TRBJ2-7 proteins standing in past its ends, gives the full variable domain EAGVAQSPRYKIIEKRQSVAFWCNPISGHATLYWYQQILGQGPKLLIQFQNNGVVDDSQLPKDRFSAERLKGVDSTLKIQPAKLEDSAVYLCASSLGLGALRQYFGPGTRLTVT.